This T cell receptor beta chain was sequenced during a study of lymphopenia after photon versus proton radiotherapy. Of note for this clone: The antigen remains unidentified.

Method: immunoSEQ multiplex PCR; TCRdb's copy keeps in-frame clones and lacks some. Altogether 20,000 to 30,000 clones are present, about four fifths being singletons, with the ten largest covering roughly 24%. Deletions cut 6 bases from V and 3 bases from J, with 5 bases between. The CDR3 is 11 residues long. CDR1 is SNHLY and CDR2 is FYNNEI in the germline V gene. Study-level results: Larger post-nadir TCR diversity loss correlated inversely with survival in deceased patients.

The sequencing here drew on peripheral blood, taken from a patient treated with photon-based radiotherapy. The clonotype comes from a man aged 40-55 years with gastric cancer. The rearrangement joins TRBV2 to TRBJ2-5; D is undetermined. The DNA for the CDR3 is TGTGCCAGCAGATTAGAAGAGACCCAGTACTTC. This gives the protein CASRLEETQYF.